A few counts support the clone carrying this T cell receptor beta chain. Its antigen is still unknown. The sample is drawn from a study of tumour-infiltrating T cells in Burkitt lymphoma. Study information: The Burkitt lymphoma cohort spanned all epidemiological subtypes. Findings and limits, study-wide: Many Burkitt lymphoma patients shared several public clonotypes.

The CDR3 is made up of 16 amino acids. Looked up from germline, CDR1 is SGDLS and CDR2 is YYNGEE. V gave up 4 bases and J gave up 1 base, with 14 bases separating them. Sequenced by immunoSEQ multiplex PCR; TCRdb stores in-frame clones only, minus some. The repertoire holds 46,000 or so clones, roughly 31% seen once, with around 2.9% in the top ten. The sequencing input was tumor tissue. The chain recombines TRBV9 with TRBJ1-4; D uncertain. The sequence came from a human donor with Burkitt lymphoma. The CDR3 sequence is CASSKGRPLTNEKLFF. CDR3 DNA sequence: TGTGCCAGCAGCAAAGGGAGACCGCTAACTAATGAAAAACTGTTTTTT.